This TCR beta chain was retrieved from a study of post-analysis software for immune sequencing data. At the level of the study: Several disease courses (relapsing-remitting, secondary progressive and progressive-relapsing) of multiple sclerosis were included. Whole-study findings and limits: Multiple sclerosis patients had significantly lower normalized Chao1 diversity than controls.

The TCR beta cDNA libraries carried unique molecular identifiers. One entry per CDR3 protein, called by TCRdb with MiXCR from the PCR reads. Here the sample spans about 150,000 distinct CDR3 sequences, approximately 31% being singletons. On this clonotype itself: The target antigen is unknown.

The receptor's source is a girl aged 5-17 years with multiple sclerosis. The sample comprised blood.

The CDR3 reads CASSLLGRLATNEKLFF. The DNA for the CDR3 is TGTGCCAGCAGTTTATTAGGACGGTTAGCAACTAATGAAAAACTGTTTTTT. The chain has TRBV28 and TRBJ1-4; D gene uncertain. V was cut by 1 base and J by 0 bases, with 12 bases left in between. This CDR3 comprises 17 residues. The germline gives CDR1 MDHEN, CDR2 SYDVKM. Filled out from reference TRBV28 and TRBJ1-4, the complete variable domain reads DVKVTQSSRYLVKRTGEKVFLECVQDMDHENMFWYRQDPGLGLRLIYFSYDVKMKEKGDIPEGYSVSREKKERFSLILESASTNQTSMYLCASSLLGRLATNEKLFFGSGTQLSVL.